One sample yielded the 7 T cell receptor beta chains listed below, sequenced in a study of blood T cell repertoires in COVID-19. Clones were read by immunoSEQ multiplex PCR, and TCRdb kept only the in-frame ones, dropping some. The sample contains tens of thousands of clones, roughly four fifths of which appear only once. Sample: peripheral blood. Receptors were obtained from a man aged 70 or older with acute or convalescent COVID-19.

This chain links TRBV29-1 with TRBJ2-3; D is possibly TRBD1 (6 bases). The V end lost 6 bases, the J end lost 6 bases, and 19 bases lay between the germline ends. CDR3 length: 14 amino acids. Germline CDR1 reads SQVTM; CDR2 reads ANQGSEA. CDR3 protein: CSVLGVTGGDTQYF. The CDR3 nucleotides are TGCAGCGTCTTGGGAGTGACAGGAGGTGATACGCAGTATTTT.

About this clone: This likely stems from a read error, as it lies one base from a far larger clone. The chain combines TRBV2 with TRBJ2-2, with D maybe TRBD2 (6 bases). This CDR3 has 13 amino acids. V dropped 5 bases and J dropped 5 bases, with 9 bases sitting between them. CDR1 is SNHLY, CDR2 FYNNEI, per germline. This CDR3 reads CASSFSGTGELFF. The CDR3 DNA reads TGTGCCAGCAGTTTTAGCGGAACCGGGGAGCTGTTTTTT.

V is TRBV14 and J is TRBJ1-1; the D gene is possibly TRBD1 (6 bases). The CDR3 runs 16 residues. Trimming pared 4 bases from V and 3 bases from J, leaving 18 bases between. The germline CDR1 and CDR2 sequences are SGHDN and FVKESK. The CDR3 loop is CASSLPGVMGDTEAFF. CDR3 sequence (DNA): TGTGCCAGCAGCCTTCCAGGGGTAATGGGCGACACTGAAGCTTTCTTT.

The rearrangement joins TRBV5-1 to TRBJ1-1; 7 nucleotides line up with TRBD1. V lost 4 bases and J lost 0; bases outside the gene matches: 3. This CDR3 is built from 14 residues. Germline CDR1 and CDR2: SGHRS and YFSETQ. CDR3: CASSPGTVNTEAFF. CDR3 DNA: TGCGCCAGCAGCCCAGGGACAGTGAACACTGAAGCTTTCTTT.

The chain joins TRBV7-2 to TRBJ1-2; D not certain. V was pared by 1 base and J by 1 base, with 7 bases between. The germline CDR1 and CDR2 sequences are SGHTA and FQGNSA. The CDR3 extends over 14 amino acids. The CDR3 sequence: CASSLVTDNYGYTF. In DNA form, the CDR3 reads TGTGCCAGCAGCTTAGTTACAGATAACTATGGCTACACCTTC.

The V call is TRBV3-1 (or the pseudogene TRBV3-2), the J call TRBJ2-1; TRBD2 aligns across 8 bases. CDR3 length: 16 residues. Germline trimming cut 1 base from V and 0 bases from J; bases unmatched to any gene: 2. CDR1 is LGHDT and CDR2 is YNNKEL in the germline V gene (reference sequence). The DNA of the CDR3 is TGTGCCAGCAGCCAAGGTGCGGGGGGCTCCTACAATGAGCAGTTCTTC. It yields the protein CASSQGAGGSYNEQFF.

This chain connects TRBV5-1 to TRBJ1-5; D unresolved. This CDR3 comprises 16 residues. V shed 5 bases and J shed 0 bases, with 15 bases lying between them. Germline lookup yields CDR1 SGHRS and CDR2 YFSETQ. CDR3 loop: CASSKEALSSNQPQHF. The CDR3 region has the DNA TGCGCCAGCAGTAAGGAGGCACTTTCTAGCAATCAGCCCCAGCATTTT. Full variable domain (missing parts from reference TRBV5-1 and TRBJ1-5): KAGVTQTPRYLIKTRGQQVTLSCSPISGHRSVSWYQQTPGQGLQFLFEYFSETQRNKGNFPGRFSGRQFSNSRSEMNVSTLELGDSALYLCASSKEALSSNQPQHFGDGTRLSIL.